The 26 T cell receptor beta chains below come from one sample, sequenced in a study of human T cells and chemical hapten exposure. TCRdb itself ran the RACE reads through MiXCR, one entry per CDR3 protein. The sample consists of roughly 52,000 distinct CDR3 sequences, roughly 11% of them appearing once. Time point meaning: patch test 1, 2 weeks after DPC sensitization. Noted treatment: therapeutic diphenylcyclopropenone sensitization with weekly scalp DPC. Unfractionated whole blood yielded total RNA. The sample in question was whole blood, obtained in connection with sensitization to the hapten diphenylcyclopropenone (DPC). These receptors originate from a middle-aged woman with alopecia areata. Some clones in this sample may be carry-over from other donors' samples.

In this sample, this clonotype turned up a few times. The chain carries TRBV27 and TRBJ2-7; TRBD1 or TRBD2 may be the D gene (7 bases each). Looked up from germline, CDR1 is MNHEY and CDR2 is SMNVEV (reference sequence). V gave up 3 bases and J gave up 3 bases, with 12 bases separating them. The CDR3 spans 14 residues. CDR3 nucleotides: TGTGCCAGCAGTTTCGGCAGGGGGGGCTACGAGCAGTACTTC. Its protein product is CASSFGRGGYEQYF.

This clonotype was observed at least ten times. The chain recombines TRBV9 with TRBJ2-5, with 12 bases that match TRBD2. CDR3 length: 16 amino acids. V lost 6 bases, J lost 2 bases, and 8 bases stayed unmatched. Germline values: CDR1 SGDLS, CDR2 YYNGEE. CDR3 DNA: TGTGCCAGCAAGGGGAAACTAGCGGGAGGTCAAGAGACCCAGTACTTC. It yields the protein CASKGKLAGGQETQYF. Full variable domain (rest looked up from reference TRBV9 and TRBJ2-5): DSGVTQTPKHLITATGQRVTLRCSPRSGDLSVYWYQQSLDQGLQFLIQYYNGEERAKGNILERFSAQQFPDLHSELNLSSLELGDSALYFCASKGKLAGGQETQYFGPGTRLLVL.

This clonotype showed up many times. The rearrangement uses TRBV20-1 and TRBJ1-6; 7 bases map to TRBD1. Germline-derived CDR1 and CDR2 are DFQATT and SNEGSKA (reference sequence). The CDR3 has 13 amino acids. After removal of 3 bases from V and 8 bases from J, the junction contained 4 bases not matched to a gene. The CDR3 protein is CSASNRGDSPLHF. The DNA of the CDR3 is TGCAGTGCTAGTAACAGGGGTGATTCACCCCTCCACTTT.

This chain uses TRBV6-1 with TRBJ1-1; possibly TRBD1 for D (5 bases). Germline CDR1 and CDR2: MNHNS and SASEGT. Trimming took off 5 bases at V and 7 bases at J, with 14 bases between the two ends. CDR3 length: 13 residues. The CDR3 sequence is CASSRDPRGEAFF. As DNA, the CDR3 is TGTGCCAGCAGTCGGGACCCAAGAGGTGAAGCTTTCTTT.

The chain combines TRBV10-2 with TRBJ2-1; TRBD1 matches 7 bases. Germline V gene data show CDR1 as WSHSY and CDR2 as SAAADI. Trimming took 3 bases from V and 7 from J; bases not matched to a gene: 6. The CDR3 spans 14 residues. In DNA, the CDR3 is TGCGCCAGCAGTGAACAGGGGTTACTTAATGAGCAGTTCTTC. Its translation: CASSEQGLLNEQFF.

This clonotype showed up just a few times. The chain uses TRBV4-3 and TRBJ2-7; D unresolved. V was shortened by 0 bases and J by 2 bases, with 5 bases between the two germline ends. The CDR3 sequence is 13 residues long. The V gene's germline CDR1 is LGHNA and CDR2 YSLEER. Here the CDR3 DNA reads TGCGCCAGCAGCCAAGAGCCTACCTACGAGCAGTACTTC. Translated, it gives CASSQEPTYEQYF.

The rearrangement joins TRBV7-9 to TRBJ1-5; D remains ambiguous. CDR3 length equals 12 residues. CDR1 SEHNR and CDR2 FQNEAQ come from the germline V gene (reference sequence). Trimming removed 5 bases at V and 7 bases at J, with 9 bases between. In DNA form, the CDR3 reads TGTGCCAGCAGCGTGGGAGAACAGCCCCAGCATTTT. Amino acid sequence: CASSVGEQPQHF.

The sample holds a few counts of this clonotype. The chain recombines TRBV7-6 with TRBJ1-2; possible D gene TRBD1, 6 bases. This CDR3 has 13 amino acids. Per germline, CDR1 SGHVS and CDR2 FNYEAQ. Trimming shortened V by 4 bases and J by 7 bases, and 13 bases separated the two germline ends. CDR3 DNA: TGTGCCAGCAGCTCACGAACAGGGATTGGCTACACCTTC. Amino acids: CASSSRTGIGYTF.

This clonotype was counted at least ten times. This chain uses TRBV29-1 with TRBJ1-1; D uncertain. This CDR3 has 8 residues. The germline V gene encodes CDR1 SQVTM and CDR2 ANQGSEA. Trimming pared 2 bases from V and 11 bases from J, leaving 3 bases between. The CDR3 region is CSVELAFF. DNA for the CDR3: TGCAGCGTTGAACTTGCTTTCTTT.

There are a few counts of this clonotype. V and J are TRBV13 and TRBJ1-6; 8 nucleotides align to TRBD1. Germline trimming cut 5 bases from V and 9 bases from J; bases unmatched to any gene: 12. The CDR3 loop spans 16 amino acids. From germline, CDR1 is PRHDT and CDR2 FYEKMQ (reference sequence). The CDR3: CASSTRGPGGRSPLHF. The CDR3 DNA reads as TGTGCCAGCAGCACCCGAGGGCCAGGGGGCCGTTCACCCCTCCACTTT. Complete variable domain (other parts from reference TRBV13 and TRBJ1-6): AAGVIQSPRHLIKEKRETATLKCYPIPRHDTVYWYQQGPGQDPQFLISFYEKMQSDKGSIPDRFSAQQFSDYHSELNMSSLELGDSALYFCASSTRGPGGRSPLHFGNGTRLTVT.

This clonotype was observed a few times. This chain links TRBV18 with TRBJ2-2, with D hard to call. The germline V gene has CDR1 KGHSH and CDR2 LQKENI. The CDR3 spans 16 residues. The germline V and J ends were trimmed by 1 base and 4 bases, with 13 bases remaining between them. The chain's CDR3 is CASSPQKLESTGELFF. CDR3 DNA: TGTGCCAGCTCACCACAGAAGCTGGAGTCCACCGGGGAGCTGTTTTTT.

The rearrangement joins TRBV3-1 to TRBJ1-4; a weak D match, TRBD1 (5 bases). The CDR3 contains 16 residues. V dropped 3 bases and J dropped 10 bases, with 21 bases sitting between them. The germline CDR1 and CDR2 sequences are LGHDT and YNNKEL (reference sequence). CDR3 DNA: TGTGCCAGCAGCCAGTCCCGGGACCTCACCCCCGGAAAACTGTTTTTT. It specifies CASSQSRDLTPGKLFF.

This clonotype appeared many times. This chain links TRBV6-5 with TRBJ2-1, with 10 bases fitting TRBD2. Germline V gene lookup returns CDR1 MNHEY and CDR2 SVGAGI. Unmatched junction bases numbered 11, after V lost 5 bases and J lost 10 bases. CDR3 size: 15 residues. CDR3 sequence: CASSLSGRPLWEQFF. In DNA form, the CDR3 reads TGTGCCAGCAGTCTTAGCGGGAGGCCCCTCTGGGAGCAGTTCTTC.

V gene TRBV12-3 or TRBV12-4 combines with J gene TRBJ1-6; TRBD1 matches 8 bases. The CDR3 sequence is 13 residues long. V gave up 9 bases and J gave up 8 bases; unmatched junction bases: 6. CDR3 sequence reads: CASTGQGYSPLHF. In DNA, the CDR3 is TGTGCCAGTACCGGACAGGGATATTCACCCCTCCACTTT.

V usage is TRBV5-6 and J usage is TRBJ2-3, with D possibly matching TRBD1 (5 bases). CDR3 length: 14 amino acids. Germline values: CDR1 SGHDT, CDR2 YYEEEE. Deletions cut 3 bases from V and 2 bases from J, with 10 bases between. CDR3 sequence: CASSSMTATDTQYF. The CDR3 DNA follows: TGTGCCAGCAGCTCTATGACAGCCACAGATACGCAGTATTTT.

This clonotype appeared many times. The V call is TRBV28, the J call TRBJ2-3; no reliable D call. V was clipped by 7 bases and J by 0 bases, with 8 bases between them. CDR3 length: 13 amino acids. The V gene's germline CDR1 is MDHEN and CDR2 SYDVKM. CDR3 residues: CASKGRSTDTQYF. Written as DNA, the CDR3 is TGTGCCAGCAAGGGCAGAAGCACAGATACGCAGTATTTT.

This clonotype was recorded many times. This chain connects TRBV6-5 to TRBJ1-3; D remains unclear. Germline assignment: CDR1 MNHEY and CDR2 SVGAGI. The CDR3 is 15 amino acids. With 5 bases removed from V and 0 bases from J, the gap between germline ends came to 11 bases. The DNA for the CDR3 is TGTGCCAGCAGTATTGGTCCGCACTCTGGAAACACCATATATTTT. Protein sequence: CASSIGPHSGNTIYF.

This clonotype was found many times. The rearrangement joins TRBV7-9 to TRBJ2-7; TRBD1 matches 7 bases. Germline CDR1 SEHNR, CDR2 FQNEAQ (reference sequence). The CDR3 has 16 amino acids. J lost 4 bases, V lost 3 bases, and 12 bases had no gene match. The CDR3 sequence: CASSLETGQALYEQYF. The CDR3 DNA sequence: TGTGCCAGCAGCTTGGAGACAGGGCAGGCCTTGTACGAGCAGTACTTC. The full variable domain, rest sourced from reference TRBV7-9 and TRBJ2-7, is DTGVSQNPRHKITKRGQNVTFRCDPISEHNRLYWYRQTLGQGPEFLTYFQNEAQLEKSRLLSDRFSAERPKGSFSTLEIQRTEQGDSAMYLCASSLETGQALYEQYFGPGTRLTVT.

This clonotype was detected only a few times. This chain links TRBV10-2 with TRBJ1-4; D uncertain. The CDR3 has 14 residues. The V end was cut by 3 bases, the J end by 0 bases, with 5 bases between. The germline CDR1 and CDR2 sequences are WSHSY and SAAADI. The CDR3 coding sequence is TGCGCCAGCAGTGACCTACCAACTAATGAAAAACTGTTTTTT. Protein product: CASSDLPTNEKLFF.

The V and J genes are TRBV7-9 and TRBJ2-7; D possibly corresponds to TRBD1 (6 bases). Germline assignment: CDR1 SEHNR and CDR2 FQNEAQ (reference sequence). This CDR3 spans 13 amino acids. Trimming cost V 5 bases and J 4 bases, with 12 bases left between them. The CDR3 sequence is CASSQTGLYEQYF. The CDR3 bases are TGTGCCAGCAGCCAAACAGGGCTGTACGAGCAGTACTTC. Drawing the rest from reference TRBV7-9 and TRBJ2-7, the complete variable domain is DTGVSQNPRHKITKRGQNVTFRCDPISEHNRLYWYRQTLGQGPEFLTYFQNEAQLEKSRLLSDRFSAERPKGSFSTLEIQRTEQGDSAMYLCASSQTGLYEQYFGPGTRLTVT.

V is TRBV29-1 and J is TRBJ2-7; tentative D call: TRBD1 (5 bases). The V gene lost 7 bases and the J gene lost 8 bases, with 15 bases spanning the gap. This CDR3 is built from 11 residues. Germline V lookup: CDR1 SQVTM, CDR2 ANQGSEA. Written as DNA, the CDR3 is TGCAGCGCCCAGCAGGGTCGGCAGCAGTACTTC. Encoded protein: CSAQQGRQQYF.

This clonotype showed up many times. The V and J genes are TRBV6-5 and TRBJ1-1; 7 bases agree with TRBD1. The CDR3 loop spans 14 amino acids. The trim removed 6 bases at V and 3 bases at J, leaving 7 bases unmatched. The V gene's germline CDR1 is MNHEY and CDR2 SVGAGI. The CDR3 nucleotides are TGTGCCAGCAGCGCGGGGCAGGGGGACACTGAAGCTTTCTTT. It yields the protein CASSAGQGDTEAFF.

This clonotype was detected only a few times. The rearrangement uses TRBV28 and TRBJ2-2; a possible D gene is TRBD2 (5 bases). With 5 bases removed from V and 1 base from J, the gap between germline ends came to 5 bases. The CDR3 is 13 amino acids. Germline loops: CDR1 MDHEN, CDR2 SYDVKM. CDR3 coding DNA: TGTGCCAGCAGTGAGGGGAACACCGGGGAGCTGTTTTTT. Amino acids: CASSEGNTGELFF. The whole variable domain, filled in from reference TRBV28 and TRBJ2-2, reads DVKVTQSSRYLVKRTGEKVFLECVQDMDHENMFWYRQDPGLGLRLIYFSYDVKMKEKGDIPEGYSVSREKKERFSLILESASTNQTSMYLCASSEGNTGELFFGEGSRLTVL.

V gene TRBV7-2 combines with J gene TRBJ2-3; D is unresolved. Germline CDR1 is SGHTA and CDR2 is FQGNSA. The CDR3 sequence is 15 residues long. V was shortened by 5 bases and J by 2 bases, with 14 bases between the two germline ends. The CDR3 here is CASSRLPGPTDTQYF. Here the CDR3 DNA reads TGTGCCAGCAGCCGACTGCCCGGCCCCACAGATACGCAGTATTTT.

This clonotype was recorded at least ten times. The V call is TRBV18, the J call TRBJ1-1, with D tentatively TRBD1 (5 bases). V gave up 3 bases and J gave up 1 base, with 9 bases separating them. Germline V gene lookup returns CDR1 KGHSH and CDR2 LQKENI. The CDR3 loop spans 14 amino acids. The CDR3 loop is CASSPRTGNTEAFF. CDR3 bases: TGTGCCAGCTCACCCCGAACAGGGAACACTGAAGCTTTCTTT.

This clonotype was observed a handful of times. This sequence joins TRBV9 and TRBJ1-2; TRBD1 aligns across 9 bases. The germline V gene encodes CDR1 SGDLS and CDR2 YYNGEE. The CDR3 runs to 16 residues. V gave up 0 bases and J gave up 0 bases; unmatched junction bases: 3. CDR3 in amino acids: CASSVETGGSNYGYTF. CDR3 bases: TGTGCCAGCAGCGTAGAGACAGGGGGATCTAACTATGGCTACACCTTC.